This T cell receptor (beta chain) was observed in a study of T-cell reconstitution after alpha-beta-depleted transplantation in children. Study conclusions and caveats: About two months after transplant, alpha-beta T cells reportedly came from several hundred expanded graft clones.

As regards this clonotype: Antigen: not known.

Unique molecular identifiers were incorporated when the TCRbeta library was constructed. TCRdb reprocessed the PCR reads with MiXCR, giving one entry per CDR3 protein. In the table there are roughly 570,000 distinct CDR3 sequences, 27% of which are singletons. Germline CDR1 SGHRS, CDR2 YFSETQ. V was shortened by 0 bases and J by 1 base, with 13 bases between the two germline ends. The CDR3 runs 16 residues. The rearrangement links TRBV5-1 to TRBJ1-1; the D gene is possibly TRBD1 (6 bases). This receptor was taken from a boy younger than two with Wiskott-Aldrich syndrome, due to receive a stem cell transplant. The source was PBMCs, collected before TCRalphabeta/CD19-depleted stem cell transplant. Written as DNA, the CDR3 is TGCGCCAGCAGCTTGGTCGGGGGGCAACCGAACACTGAAGCTTTCTTT. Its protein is CASSLVGGQPNTEAFF.